The rows below give T cell receptor beta chains drawn from one sample of a study of blood T cell repertoires in COVID-19. The protocol was immunoSEQ multiplex PCR, while the TCRdb copy is restricted to in-frame clones and leaves out a portion. Of roughly 69,000 clones in the sample, approximately 85% are singletons; the top ten hold approximately 4.7%. The sequenced sample was peripheral blood. The source of these receptors is a human donor in a cohort sampled during active COVID-19. Each CDR3 is given with its conserved first and last residue. A D gene is named only where the DNA matches it firmly. Clone size is not always given. Where it is, it says once, few, many or a class for expanded clones.

TRBV27	-	-	TRBJ2-1	CASSLSSLNEQFF	TGTGCCAGCAGTTTATCTAGCCTCAATGAGCAGTTCTTC
TRBV25-1	once	-	TRBJ1-6	CASSEYGQGSNSPLHF	TGTGCCAGCAGTGAATACGGGCAGGGGTCTAATTCACCCCTCCACTTT
TRBV15	-	-	TRBJ2-5	CATSRATGGPAETQYF	TGTGCCACCAGCAGAGCCACCGGGGGGCCAGCGGAGACCCAGTACTTC
TRBV5-1	-	-	TRBJ1-1	CASSLAGRGAEAFF	TGCGCCAGCAGCTTGGCGGGGAGAGGTGCTGAAGCTTTCTTT
TRBV5-1	-	-	TRBJ2-5	CASSLPTGAQETQYF	TGCGCCAGCAGCTTGCCTACAGGAGCCCAAGAGACCCAGTACTTC
TRBV4-1	-	TRBD1	TRBJ1-3	CASSQGRGGNTIYF	TGCGCCAGCAGCCAAGGCAGGGGGGGAAACACCATATATTTT
TRBV2	-	TRBD1	TRBJ2-2	CASNRGLAARFTGELFF	TGTGCCAGCAATAGGGGGCTGGCGGCGCGGTTCACCGGGGAGCTGTTTTTT
TRBV19	-	TRBD1	TRBJ1-4	CASSTGDSLNEKLFF	TGTGCCAGTAGCACCGGGGACAGCCTTAATGAAAAACTGTTTTTT
TRBV7-2	-	TRBD2	TRBJ2-2	CASSPPALAGGAGELFF	TGTGCCAGCAGCCCTCCGGCCTTAGCGGGGGGAGCCGGGGAGCTGTTTTTT
TRBV5-1	-	-	TRBJ2-3	CASSSWGDGTDTQYF	TGCGCCAGCAGCTCGTGGGGGGACGGCACAGATACGCAGTATTTT
TRBV11-3	-	TRBD1	TRBJ2-2	CASSTTGGRNTGELFF	TGTGCCAGCAGCACGACAGGGGGAAGGAACACCGGGGAGCTGTTTTTT
TRBV13	-	TRBD2	TRBJ2-3	CASSLSGEATQYF	TGTGCCAGCAGCTTAAGCGGGGAAGCTACGCAGTATTTT
TRBV11-3	-	TRBD1	TRBJ2-7	CASSFGQGSSYEQYF	TGTGCCAGCAGCTTCGGACAGGGTAGTTCCTACGAGCAGTACTTC
TRBV15	-	TRBD1	TRBJ2-7	CATSREDPTAGGRYEQYF	TGTGCCACCAGCAGAGAAGATCCCACGGCAGGGGGCAGGTACGAGCAGTACTTC
TRBV20-1	-	TRBD1	TRBJ1-5	CSASRGQGRNQPQHF	TGCAGTGCAAGTAGAGGACAGGGTCGCAATCAGCCCCAGCATTTT
TRBV5-1	-	-	TRBJ2-7	CASRGTTGSYEQYF	TGCGCCAGCAGAGGTACGACAGGTTCCTACGAGCAGTACTTC
TRBV6-6	-	TRBD2	TRBJ2-1	CASSYPAGGDNEQFF	TGTGCCAGCAGTTACCCAGCGGGAGGAGACAATGAGCAGTTCTTC
TRBV7-6	-	-	TRBJ1-2	CASSLAPGRGNYGYTF	TGTGCCAGCAGCTTAGCCCCCGGACGGGGAAACTATGGCTACACCTTC
TRBV3-1/TRBV3-2	-	TRBD2	TRBJ2-2	CASSLRLAGITGELFF	TGTGCCAGCAGCCTTCGACTAGCGGGGATCACCGGGGAGCTGTTTTTT
TRBV4-3	-	TRBD1	TRBJ1-2	CASRLTGGKHGYTF	TGCGCCAGCAGACTGACAGGGGGCAAACATGGCTACACCTTC
TRBV7-9	-	TRBD2	TRBJ2-5	CASSSLAGGLQETQYF	TGTGCCAGCAGCTCGTTAGCGGGAGGACTGCAAGAGACCCAGTACTTC
TRBV29-1	-	TRBD1	TRBJ2-4	CSVRVAGQGLIVDIQYF	TGCAGCGTGAGAGTGGCGGGACAGGGACTCATTGTGGACATTCAGTACTTC
TRBV7-8	-	TRBD2	TRBJ2-2	CASSLRDPGGTGELFF	TGTGCCAGCAGCTTAAGGGACCCGGGAGGAACCGGGGAGCTGTTTTTT
TRBV7-9	-	-	TRBJ1-5	CASSFSGSQPQHF	TGTGCCAGCAGCTTCTCTGGGAGTCAGCCCCAGCATTTT
TRBV9	-	TRBD2	TRBJ2-1	CASSLGLAINEQFF	TGTGCCAGCAGCTTGGGACTAGCAATCAATGAGCAGTTCTTC
TRBV6-1	-	TRBD1	TRBJ2-4	CASSEVGTGFQNIQYF	TGTGCCAGCAGTGAAGTCGGGACAGGGTTTCAAAACATTCAGTACTTC
TRBV7-2	-	TRBD1	TRBJ1-2	CASSLAGQGGNYGYTF	TGTGCCAGCAGCTTAGCGGGACAGGGGGGAAACTATGGCTACACCTTC
TRBV7-8	-	-	TRBJ1-2	CASSLGGGGNYGYTF	TGTGCCAGCAGCTTAGGGGGCGGAGGGAACTATGGCTACACCTTC
TRBV28	-	TRBD1	TRBJ1-5	CASRQGGSNQPQHF	TGTGCCAGCAGGCAGGGGGGTAGCAATCAGCCCCAGCATTTT
TRBV19	-	TRBD1	TRBJ1-5	CASSLGQGSYSNQPQHF	TGTGCCAGTAGTCTCGGACAGGGCTCCTATAGCAATCAGCCCCAGCATTTT
TRBV18	-	TRBD2	TRBJ2-5	CASSPPAGGPRETQYF	TGTGCCAGCTCACCACCTGCGGGAGGGCCGAGGGAGACCCAGTACTTC
TRBV11-2	-	-	TRBJ2-7	CASGGQSYEQYF	TGTGCCAGCGGAGGACAGTCCTACGAGCAGTACTTC
TRBV7-2	once	TRBD1	TRBJ2-2	CASSFNRGSGELFF	TGTGCCAGCAGCTTTAACAGGGGTTCCGGGGAGCTGTTTTTT
TRBV6-5	-	TRBD1	TRBJ1-6	CASLPGGQGNSPLHF	TGTGCCAGCCTCCCCGGGGGACAGGGGAATTCACCCCTCCACTTT
TRBV3-1/TRBV3-2	-	TRBD1	TRBJ1-5	CASSRQGDQPQHF	TGTGCCAGCAGCCGACAGGGGGATCAGCCCCAGCATTTT
TRBV2	-	-	TRBJ1-1	CASTRSQGGYTEAFF	TGTGCCAGCACCCGGAGCCAGGGAGGCTACACTGAAGCTTTCTTT
TRBV5-5	once	-	TRBJ2-7	CASSLGGYGSYEQYF	TGTGCCAGCAGCTTGGGAGGGTATGGGTCCTACGAGCAGTACTTC
TRBV4-2	-	TRBD1	TRBJ1-1	CASSHDGTGKRNEAFF	TGTGCCAGCAGCCATGACGGGACAGGGAAGAGGAATGAAGCTTTCTTT
TRBV3-1/TRBV3-2	-	TRBD2	TRBJ2-5	CASSQEVIAGGGMQYF	TGTGCCAGCAGCCAAGAGGTGATAGCGGGGGGAGGGATGCAGTACTTC
TRBV7-2	-	-	TRBJ2-5	CASSPSRETQYF	TGTGCCAGCAGCCCGAGCAGGGAGACCCAGTACTTC
TRBV5-1	-	-	TRBJ2-3	CASSLAPQSTDTQYF	TGCGCCAGCAGCTTGGCCCCACAGAGCACAGATACGCAGTATTTT
TRBV30	-	-	TRBJ1-1	CAWSVRGTEAFF	TGTGCCTGGAGTGTACGGGGAACCGAAGCTTTCTTT
TRBV4-1	-	TRBD2	TRBJ2-1	CASSPTPLAGELHEQFF	TGCGCCAGCAGCCCCACCCCACTAGCGGGGGAGTTACATGAGCAGTTCTTC
TRBV14	once	-	TRBJ1-6	CASSQDILNSPLHF	TGTGCCAGCAGCCAAGATATCCTTAATTCACCCCTCCACTTT
TRBV5-6	once	-	TRBJ2-5	CASSLQETQYF	TGTGCCAGCAGCCTACAAGAGACCCAGTACTTC
TRBV7-9	few	-	TRBJ1-3	CASSPRSGNTIYF	TGTGCCAGCAGCCCGAGATCTGGAAACACCATATATTTT
TRBV27	-	-	TRBJ2-7	CASSLKPPSTYEQYF	TGTGCCAGCAGTTTAAAGCCACCAAGCACCTACGAGCAGTACTTC
TRBV11-2	-	TRBD1	TRBJ1-3	CASSFTGELGTIYF	TGTGCCAGCAGCTTCACAGGGGAGTTGGGCACCATATATTTT
TRBV24-1	-	TRBD1	TRBJ2-6	CATGDRDRGSGANVLTF	TGTGCCACCGGGGACCGGGACAGGGGGTCTGGGGCCAACGTCCTGACTTTC
TRBV6-5	-	TRBD1	TRBJ1-4	CASSYRAGGEKLFF	TGTGCCAGCAGTTACAGGGCAGGGGGGGAAAAACTGTTTTTT
TRBV2	-	-	TRBJ1-6	CASSSDGVGSPLHF	TGTGCCAGCAGCTCCGACGGGGTCGGTTCACCCCTCCACTTT